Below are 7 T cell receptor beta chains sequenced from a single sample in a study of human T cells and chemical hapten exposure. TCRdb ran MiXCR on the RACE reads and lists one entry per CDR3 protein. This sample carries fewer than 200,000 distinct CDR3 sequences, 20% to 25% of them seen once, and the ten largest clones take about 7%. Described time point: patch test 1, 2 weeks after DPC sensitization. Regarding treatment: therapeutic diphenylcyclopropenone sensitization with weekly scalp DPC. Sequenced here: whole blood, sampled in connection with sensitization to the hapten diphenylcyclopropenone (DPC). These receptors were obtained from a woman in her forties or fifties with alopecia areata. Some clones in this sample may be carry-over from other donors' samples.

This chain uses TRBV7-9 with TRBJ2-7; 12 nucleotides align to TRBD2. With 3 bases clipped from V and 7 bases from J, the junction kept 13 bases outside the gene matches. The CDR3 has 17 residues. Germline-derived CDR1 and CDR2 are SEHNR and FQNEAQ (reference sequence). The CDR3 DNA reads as TGTGCCAGCAGCTTCACCCCTAGCGGGAGGGCTTTAAGAGAGCAGTACTTC. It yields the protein CASSFTPSGRALREQYF.

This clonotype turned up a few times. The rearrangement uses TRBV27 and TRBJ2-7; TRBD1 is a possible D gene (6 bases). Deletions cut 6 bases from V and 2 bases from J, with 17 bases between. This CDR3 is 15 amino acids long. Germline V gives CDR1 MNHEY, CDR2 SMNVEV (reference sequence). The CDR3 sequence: CASSPSPTGPYEQYF. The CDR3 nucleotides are TGTGCCAGCAGCCCGTCCCCTACAGGGCCCTACGAGCAGTACTTC.

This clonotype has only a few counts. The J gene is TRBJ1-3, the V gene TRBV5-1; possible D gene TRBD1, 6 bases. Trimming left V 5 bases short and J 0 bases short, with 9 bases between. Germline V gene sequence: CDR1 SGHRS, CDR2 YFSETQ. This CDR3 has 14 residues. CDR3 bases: TGCGCCAGCAGTTCGGGGGCCTCTGGAAACACCATATATTTT. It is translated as CASSSGASGNTIYF.

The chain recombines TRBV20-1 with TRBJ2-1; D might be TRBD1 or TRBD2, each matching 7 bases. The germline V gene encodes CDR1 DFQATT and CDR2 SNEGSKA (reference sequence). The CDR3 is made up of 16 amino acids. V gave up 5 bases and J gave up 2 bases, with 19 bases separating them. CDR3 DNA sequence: TGCAGTGCTCCGAGGGGGGGAGGGGGCACCTACAATGAGCAGTTCTTC. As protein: CSAPRGGGGTYNEQFF.

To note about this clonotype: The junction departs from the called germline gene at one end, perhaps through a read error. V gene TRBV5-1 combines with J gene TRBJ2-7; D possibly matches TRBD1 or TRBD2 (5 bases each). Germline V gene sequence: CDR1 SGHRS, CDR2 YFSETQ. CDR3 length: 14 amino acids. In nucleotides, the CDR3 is TGCGCCAGCAGATTGGGACCATCAACCTACGAGCAGTACTTC. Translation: CASRLGPSTYEQYF.

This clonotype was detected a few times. The CDR3 sequence is CASRGSSPEPQHF. CDR3 sequence (DNA): TGCGCCAGCAGGGGGTCCTCGCCCGAGCCCCAGCATTTT. The chain joins TRBV10-1 to TRBJ1-5, with D unclear. Germline V gene sequence: CDR1 WNHNN, CDR2 SYGVQD (reference sequence). The V gene lost 6 bases and the J gene lost 8 bases, with 14 bases spanning the gap. This CDR3 spans 13 amino acids.

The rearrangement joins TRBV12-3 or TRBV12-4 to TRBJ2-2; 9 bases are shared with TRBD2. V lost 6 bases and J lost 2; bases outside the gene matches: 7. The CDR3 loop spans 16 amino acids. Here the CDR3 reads CASSMRLAENTGELFF. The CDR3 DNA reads TGTGCCAGCAGCATGAGACTAGCGGAAAACACCGGGGAGCTGTTTTTT.